This T cell receptor (beta chain) came from a study of blood T cell repertoires in COVID-19. The method was immunoSEQ multiplex PCR; TCRdb's version includes in-frame clones alone and lacks a portion of them. The sample holds 250,000 or so clones, 86% seen once. In this sample, this clone turned up once. The CDR3 contains 15 residues. The V gene end was trimmed by 3 bases and the J gene end by 1 base; junction bases not matched to a gene: 0. Germline V gene lookup returns CDR1 LNHDA and CDR2 SQIVND (reference sequence). Donors in Cohort 3 counted as recovered after two negative PCRs, clearance, or symptom resolution.

Material: PBMCs or T cells enriched from blood (not recorded which). This TCR came from a woman aged 50 to 60 who had recovered from COVID-19. V and J are TRBV19 and TRBJ2-6; TRBD2 aligns across 7 bases. The chain's CDR3 is CASSIGGSGANVLTF. In DNA form, the CDR3 reads TGTGCCAGTAGTATCGGGGGGTCTGGGGCCAACGTCCTGACTTTC.